This T cell receptor (beta chain) is drawn from a study of blood T cell repertoires in COVID-19. Turning to the study itself: PBMCs, B-cell-depleted T cells, or T cells provided the cDNA or gDNA that made up the material.

The germline V and J ends were trimmed by 4 bases and 1 base, with 19 bases remaining between them. The CDR3 totals 17 residues. CDR1 is SNHLY, CDR2 FYNNEI, per germline. Source study methods: Amplifying reference gene primers gave estimates of nucleated cell counts. Generated by immunoSEQ multiplex PCR, the TCRdb table keeps only in-frame clones and is missing some. That table supplies the V and J calls and clone size; D and trimming were determined from the DNA. Of 35,000 to 50,000 clones listed, 69% were seen once; the top ten hold roughly 5.8%. The sequencing sample was made of peripheral blood. The rearrangement links TRBV2 to TRBJ1-1; the D is unclear. The sequence came from a man older than 75 with acute or convalescent COVID-19. CDR3 protein: CASSVEVEGKSNTEAFF. In DNA form, the CDR3 reads TGTGCCAGCAGTGTGGAAGTGGAGGGAAAATCGAACACTGAAGCTTTCTTT.